Shown below are 13 T cell receptor beta chains from a single sample sequenced in a study of T cell clonality in common variable immunodeficiency. Data came from immunoSEQ multiplex PCR; TCRdb stores just in-frame clones and leaves some out. This sample has approximately 50,000 clones, each found more than once. The sample taken for sequencing was peripheral blood mononuclear cells. Receptors originate from a person aged 18-70 years in good health.

This clone was seen many times. The sequenced fragment ends 3 residues before the CDR3 boundary, so the rest is inferred from the germline J gene. The V and J genes are TRBV9 and TRBJ2-1, with D perhaps matching TRBD2 (7 bases). Germline values: CDR1 SGDLS, CDR2 YYNGEE. CDR3 size: 21 residues. V was clipped by 0 bases and J by 1 base, with 26 bases between them. The CDR3 reads CASSVEEGGQGLRGSYNEQFF. Partial CDR3 DNA: TGTGCCAGCAGCGTAGAGGAGGGAGGGCAGGGCCTAAGGGGGTCCTACAATGAG.

With regard to this clone: Read sequence stops 3 residues before the CDR3 end, and the germline J gene provides the missing end. This chain connects TRBV19 to TRBJ2-3; D perhaps matches TRBD1 (7 bases). In germline, CDR1 is LNHDA, CDR2 SQIVND (reference sequence). The CDR3 has 15 amino acids. The V end lost 4 bases, the J end lost 7 bases, and 18 bases lay between the germline ends. The covered CDR3 bases are TGTGCCAGTAGTACAGGGGGGACCAACGAGCATACG. It is translated as CASSTGGTNEHT. The whole CDR3 sequence reads CASSTGGTNEHTQYF.

The sample holds many counts of this clone. The CDR3 is cut off 3 residues early in the read; its end comes from the germline J gene. This sequence joins TRBV9 and TRBJ1-4; 9 positions agree with TRBD1. The CDR3 consists of 16 residues. V trimming: 1 base; J trimming: 7 bases; junction bases outside the gene matches: 8. Germline values: CDR1 SGDLS, CDR2 YYNGEE. The CDR3: CASSVTGGTYREKLFF. The CDR3 bases that were read are TGTGCCAGCAGCGTAACAGGGGGCACGTATCGTGAAAAA.

This clone appeared many times. The CDR3 DNA, read in part, is TGCAGTGCTTACGCGACAGCCTCCTACGAG. This sequence encodes CSAYATASYE. The entire CDR3 reads CSAYATASYEQYF. The chain is built from TRBV20-1 and TRBJ2-7; maybe TRBD1 (5 bases). The read comes to an end 3 residues before the CDR3 does, leaving the germline J gene to fill in the end. The CDR3 has 13 amino acids. The V and J ends lost 5 bases and 0 bases respectively, with 11 bases between them. In germline, CDR1 is DFQATT, CDR2 SNEGSKA (reference sequence).

This clone was seen at least ten times. The missing CDR3 end, 3 residues past where the read stops, is filled in from the germline J gene. The chain joins TRBV19 to TRBJ2-7; 8 bases map to TRBD1. The CDR3 has 11 amino acids. The V segment lost 7 bases and the J segment 6 bases; nucleotides outside the gene matches: 2. CDR1 is LNHDA and CDR2 is SQIVND in the germline V gene (reference sequence). CDR3 bases read: TGTGCCAGTACAGGGGGCGGCGAG. This sequence encodes CASTGGGE. The whole CDR3 protein reads CASTGGGEQYF.

Comment on this clone: Sequencing ends 3 residues short of the CDR3 end; the germline J gene provides the rest. The rearrangement uses TRBV19 and TRBJ1-4; 7 bases line up with TRBD1. The CDR3 totals 17 residues. V dropped 9 bases and J dropped 4; count of bases not matched to a gene: 17. Germline CDR1 and CDR2: LNHDA and SQIVND (reference sequence). The CDR3 reads CASSRIGTASDNEKLFF. Incomplete CDR3 DNA: TGTGCCAGCAGCCGAATCGGGACAGCCTCTGATAATGAAAAA. Supplemented by reference TRBV19 and TRBJ1-4, the full variable domain reads DGGITQSPKYLFRKEGQNVTLSCEQNLNHDAMYWYRQDPGQGLRLIYYSQIVNDFQKGDIAEGYSVSREKKESFPLTVTSAQKNPTAFYLCASSRIGTASDNEKLFFGSGTQLSVL.

This clone was counted at least ten times. The DNA ends 3 residues before the CDR3 does, and the rest of the CDR3 is filled in from the germline J gene. This chain joins TRBV7-9 and TRBJ2-7, with 7 bases fitting TRBD1. CDR1 is SEHNR, CDR2 FQNEAQ, per germline (reference sequence). With V trimmed by 4 bases and J by 4 bases, 7 bases remained unmatched. There are 14 residues in the CDR3. The sequenced CDR3 bases are TGTGCCAGCAGCTCCAAGGGACAGCTTTACGAG. Translating gives CASSSKGQLYE. The full CDR3 reads CASSSKGQLYEQYF. The full variable domain, its missing parts supplied by reference TRBV7-9 and TRBJ2-7, is DTGVSQNPRHKITKRGQNVTFRCDPISEHNRLYWYRQTLGQGPEFLTYFQNEAQLEKSRLLSDRFSAERPKGSFSTLEIQRTEQGDSAMYLCASSSKGQLYEQYFGPGTRLTVT.

This clone was observed at least ten times. The read gets to within 3 residues of the CDR3 end, and the germline J gene fills in the rest. The V call is TRBV10-1, the J call TRBJ2-7, with 9 nucleotides matching TRBD2. The germline V gene encodes CDR1 WNHNN and CDR2 SYGVQD (reference sequence). After removal of 7 bases from V and 4 bases from J, the junction contained 11 bases not matched to a gene. The CDR3 contains 15 residues. The sequenced CDR3 bases are TGCGCCAGCATAGAAGGAATAGCGGGAGTTTACGAG. It codes for CASIEGIAGVYE. The complete CDR3 protein is CASIEGIAGVYEQYF.

This clone was observed at least ten times. The read ends 3 residues before the CDR3 terminus; that terminus is restored from the germline J gene. The V and J genes are TRBV5-4 and TRBJ1-2; D call uncertain. The ends were cut back, 2 bases at V and 1 base at J, with 6 bases in the middle. The CDR3 runs to 13 residues. Germline assignment: CDR1 SGHNT and CDR2 YYREEE (reference sequence). The DNA read from the CDR3 is TGTGCCAGCAGCTTTACAGTTAACTATGGC. Its translation: CASSFTVNYG. The full-length CDR3 reads as CASSFTVNYGYTF.

This clone was observed at least ten times. The sequence runs out 3 residues before the end of the CDR3; the remainder is reconstructed from the germline J gene. This chain uses TRBV7-3 with TRBJ1-2, with 7 positions matching TRBD1. Germline V gene lookup returns CDR1 SGHTA and CDR2 FQGTGA. The J segment lost 6 bases and the V segment lost 5 bases, leaving 12 bases of the junction unmatched. The CDR3 covers 15 residues. CDR3 amino acids: CASSPNSDRSDGYTF. The CDR3 bases that were read are TGTGCCAGCAGCCCCAACTCGGACAGGAGCGATGGC. The entire variable domain, with the rest obtained from reference TRBV7-3 and TRBJ1-2, is as follows: GAGVSQTPSNKVTEKGKYVELRCDPISGHTALYWYRQSLGQGPEFLIYFQGTGAADDSGLPNDRFFAVRPEGSVSTLKIQRTERGDSAVYLCASSPNSDRSDGYTFGSGTRLTVV.

Ten or more counts support this clone. Read sequence stops 3 residues before the CDR3 end, and the germline J gene provides the missing end. The chain uses TRBV19 and TRBJ1-1; possible D gene TRBD1, 6 bases. V lost 8 bases and J lost 6, with 25 bases in between. The germline V gene has CDR1 LNHDA and CDR2 SQIVND (reference sequence). The CDR3 spans 16 residues. CDR3 sequence: CASLPTGSTTPSEAFF. CDR3 bases read: TGTGCCAGTCTTCCTACAGGGAGTACAACCCCCTCTGAA.

There are many counts of this clone. The observed sequence ends 3 residues before the CDR3 terminus, with the missing tail filled in from the germline J gene. The chain combines TRBV11-2 with TRBJ2-5; the D gene is possibly TRBD2 (6 bases). CDR1 is SGHAT and CDR2 is FQNNGV in the germline V gene. V was trimmed by 3 bases and J by 5 bases, leaving 13 bases between them. The CDR3 contains 14 residues. CDR3 DNA, as far as it was read: TGTGCCAGCAGCTTGGTTCGTGCGGGGGAGACC. Its protein product is CASSLVRAGET. From start to end, the CDR3 is CASSLVRAGETQYF.

This clone was picked up a small number of times. This CDR3 is CASSSRGRASGGAGTDTQYF. The sequenced CDR3 bases are TGTGCCAGCAGTTCAAGGGGTAGGGCTAGCGGGGGGGCCGGCACAGATACG. This chain connects TRBV7-1 to TRBJ2-3; 12 bases line up with TRBD2. The read gets to within 3 residues of the CDR3 end, and the germline J gene fills in the rest. TRBV7-1 is labeled an ORF, and its function is uncertain. This CDR3 contains 20 residues. V lost 6 bases to trimming and J lost 1 base; unmatched junction nucleotides: 17.